This T cell receptor beta chain was identified in a study of CD4 T cells in relation to SARS-CoV-2 and coronaviruses. In the study overall: Convalescent patients had median age 38.5 years, range 21 to 72. Convalescent patients were 8 or 9 males and 4 females; two were Hispanic.

Study observations and caveats: Crossreactive clones expanded significantly less to SARS-CoV-2 than monoreactive clones.

A remark on this clone: Its antigen remains unidentified.

Germline assignment: CDR1 LNHDA and CDR2 SQIVND (reference sequence). V dropped 4 bases and J dropped 2; count of bases not matched to a gene: 4. The CDR3 consists of 15 residues. Deep TCR-beta sequencing used DNA from uncultured naive and memory CD4+ T cells. Using immunoSEQ multiplex PCR, the repertoire was profiled, and TCRdb retains in-frame clones only, with some absent. The data contain about 56,000 clones, 92% of them singletons. Sequences were obtained from naive CD4+ T cells from PBMCs. Regarding subset: naive CD4+ T cells isolated by negative enrichment. The receptor's source is an adult with COVID-19. The V and J genes are TRBV19 and TRBJ1-5; TRBD1 matches at 8 bases. Written as DNA, the CDR3 is TGTGCCAGTAGTACACAGGGACAGGGCAATCAGCCCCAGCATTTT. It yields the protein CASSTQGQGNQPQHF.